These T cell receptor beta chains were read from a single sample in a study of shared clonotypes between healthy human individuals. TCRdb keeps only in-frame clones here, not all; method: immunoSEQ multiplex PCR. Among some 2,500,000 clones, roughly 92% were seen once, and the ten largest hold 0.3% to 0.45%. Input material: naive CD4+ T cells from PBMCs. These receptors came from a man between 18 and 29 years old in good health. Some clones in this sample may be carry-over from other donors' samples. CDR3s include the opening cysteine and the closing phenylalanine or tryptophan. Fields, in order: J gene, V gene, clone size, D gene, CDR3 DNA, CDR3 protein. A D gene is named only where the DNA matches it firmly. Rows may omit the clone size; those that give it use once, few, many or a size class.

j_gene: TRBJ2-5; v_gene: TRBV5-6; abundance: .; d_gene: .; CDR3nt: TGTGCCAGCAGCTTGGATTCAGAGACCCAGTACTTC; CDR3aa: CASSLDSETQYF
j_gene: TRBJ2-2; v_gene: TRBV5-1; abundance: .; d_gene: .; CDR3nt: TGCGCCAGCCGAACCGGGACTCTAAGCACCGGGGAGCTGTTTTTT; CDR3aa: CASRTGTLSTGELFF
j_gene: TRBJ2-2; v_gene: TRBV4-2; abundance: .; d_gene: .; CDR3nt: TGTGCCAGCAGCCAAGGTCCGACCCACGGAGGCGGGGAGCTGTTTTTT; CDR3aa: CASSQGPTHGGGELFF
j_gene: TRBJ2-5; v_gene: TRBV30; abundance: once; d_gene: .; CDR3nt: TGTGCCTGTGACAGATTATGGCAAGAGACCCAGTACTTC; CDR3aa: CACDRLWQETQYF
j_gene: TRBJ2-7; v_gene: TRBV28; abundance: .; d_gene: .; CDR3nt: TGTGCCAGCAGTTTAGGGGGGCACTCCTACGAGCAGTACTTC; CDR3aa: CASSLGGHSYEQYF
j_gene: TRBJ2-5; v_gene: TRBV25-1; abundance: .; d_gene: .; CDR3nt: TGTGCCAGCAGTGAGGGGGAGACCCAGTACTTC; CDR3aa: CASSEGETQYF
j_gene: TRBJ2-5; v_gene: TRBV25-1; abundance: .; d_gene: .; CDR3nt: TGTGCCAGCAGTGATGAGGCGCGACCAGGCGAGACCCAGTACTTC; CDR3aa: CASSDEARPGETQYF
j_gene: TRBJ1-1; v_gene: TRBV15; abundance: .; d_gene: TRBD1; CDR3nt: TGTGCCACCAGCAGCTGGGACAGAATGAACACTGAAGCTTTCTTT; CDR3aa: CATSSWDRMNTEAFF
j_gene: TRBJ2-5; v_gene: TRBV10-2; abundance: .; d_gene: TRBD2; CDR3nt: TGCGCCAGCACGGGCAGCGGGGGACAAGAGACCCAGTACTTC; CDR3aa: CASTGSGGQETQYF
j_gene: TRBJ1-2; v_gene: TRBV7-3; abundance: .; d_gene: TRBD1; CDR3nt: TGTGCCAGCAGCCCGGGACAGGGGGCGTTCGACTATGGCTACACCTTC; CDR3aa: CASSPGQGAFDYGYTF
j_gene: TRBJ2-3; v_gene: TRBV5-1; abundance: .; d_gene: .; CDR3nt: TGCGCCAGCGGTCCGGACAGAACCACAGATACGCAGTATTTT; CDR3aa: CASGPDRTTDTQYF
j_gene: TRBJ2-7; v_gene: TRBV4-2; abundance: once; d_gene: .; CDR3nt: TGTGCCAGCAGCCTACGTGGAGGGAACTACGAGCAGTACTTC; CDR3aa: CASSLRGGNYEQYF
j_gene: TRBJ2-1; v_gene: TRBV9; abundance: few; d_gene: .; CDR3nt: TGTGCCAGCAGCGTAGACGGGTTAAGGAAAAATGAGCAGTTCTTC; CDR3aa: CASSVDGLRKNEQFF
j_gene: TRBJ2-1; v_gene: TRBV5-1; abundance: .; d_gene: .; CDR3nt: TGCGCCAGCAGCTTGCTCAGCGCCCTAAGGGACAATGAGCAGTTCTTC; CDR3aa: CASSLLSALRDNEQFF
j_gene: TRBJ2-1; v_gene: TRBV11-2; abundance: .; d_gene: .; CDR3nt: TGTGCCAGCAGCCCAACCTGGGCTAGCCGATTCTTC; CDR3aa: CASSPTWASRFF
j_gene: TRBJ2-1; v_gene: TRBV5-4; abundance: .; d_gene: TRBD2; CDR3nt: TGTGCCAGCAGCTTCAGCGGGAGGGCCAATAATGAGCAGTTCTTC; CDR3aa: CASSFSGRANNEQFF
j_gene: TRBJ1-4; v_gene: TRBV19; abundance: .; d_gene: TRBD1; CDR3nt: TGTGCCAGTAGTGCCTCACAGGGGAGGAATGAAAAACTGTTTTTT; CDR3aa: CASSASQGRNEKLFF
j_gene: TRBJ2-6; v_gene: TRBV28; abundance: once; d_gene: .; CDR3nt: TGTGCCAGCAGGAGCTCTGGGGCCAACGTCCTGACTTTC; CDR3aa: CASRSSGANVLTF
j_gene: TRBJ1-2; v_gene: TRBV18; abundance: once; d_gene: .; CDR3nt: TGTGCCAGCTCACTCCAGCAGGAGTATGGCTACACCTTC; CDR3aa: CASSLQQEYGYTF
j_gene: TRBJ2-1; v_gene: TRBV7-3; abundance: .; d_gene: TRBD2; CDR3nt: TGTGCCAGCAGCTTAACAGCGGGAGTTACTCCGGGCGACAATGAGCAGTTCTTC; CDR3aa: CASSLTAGVTPGDNEQFF
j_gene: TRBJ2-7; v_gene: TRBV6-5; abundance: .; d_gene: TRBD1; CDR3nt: TGTGCCAGCAGCCGGACAGGGTTGCGCGAGCAGTACTTC; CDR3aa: CASSRTGLREQYF
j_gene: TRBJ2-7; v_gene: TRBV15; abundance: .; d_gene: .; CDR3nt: TGTGCCACCAGCCGCGGGAAATCCTACGAGCAGTACTTC; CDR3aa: CATSRGKSYEQYF
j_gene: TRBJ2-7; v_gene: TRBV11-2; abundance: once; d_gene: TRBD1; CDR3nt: TGTGCCAGCAGCTTACCACCGACAGGGAACTACGAGCAGTACTTC; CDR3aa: CASSLPPTGNYEQYF
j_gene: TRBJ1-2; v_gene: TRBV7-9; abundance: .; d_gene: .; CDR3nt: TGTGCCAGCAGCTTTGACACACTCTATGGCTACACCTTC; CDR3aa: CASSFDTLYGYTF
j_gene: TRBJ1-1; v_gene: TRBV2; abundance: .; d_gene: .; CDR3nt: TGTGCCAGCAGCTACGCGGGAGGGACTGAAGCTTTCTTT; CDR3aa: CASSYAGGTEAFF
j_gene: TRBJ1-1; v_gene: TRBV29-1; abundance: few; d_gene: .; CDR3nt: TGCAGCGTCCAAGGAATGAACACTGAAGCTTTCTTT; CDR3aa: CSVQGMNTEAFF
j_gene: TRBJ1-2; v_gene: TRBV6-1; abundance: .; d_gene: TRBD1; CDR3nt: TGTGCCAGCAGTGAATTTGTAGACAGGGTCTATGGCTACACCTTC; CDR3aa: CASSEFVDRVYGYTF
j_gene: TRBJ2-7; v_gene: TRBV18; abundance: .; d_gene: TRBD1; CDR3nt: TGTGCCAGCTCACCGCCGGGACAGCCTTCTTACGAGCAGTACTTC; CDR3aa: CASSPPGQPSYEQYF
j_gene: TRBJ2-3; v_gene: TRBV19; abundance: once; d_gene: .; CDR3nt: TGTGCCAGTAAGGAGGTATTAAGCACAGATACGCAGTATTTT; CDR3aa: CASKEVLSTDTQYF
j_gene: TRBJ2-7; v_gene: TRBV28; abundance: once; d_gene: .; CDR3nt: TGTGCCAGCACGGCGGCATCCCCGCCTTACGAGCAGTACTTC; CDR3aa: CASTAASPPYEQYF
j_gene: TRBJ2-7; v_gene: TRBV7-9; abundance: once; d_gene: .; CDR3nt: TGTGCCAGCATCTCCGGACCCATTGAGTACGAGCAGTACTTC; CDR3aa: CASISGPIEYEQYF
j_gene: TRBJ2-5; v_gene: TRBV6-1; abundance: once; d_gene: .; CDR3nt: TGTGCCAGCACCACCCAGGACAGTTTCGCGGAGACCCAGTACTTC; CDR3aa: CASTTQDSFAETQYF
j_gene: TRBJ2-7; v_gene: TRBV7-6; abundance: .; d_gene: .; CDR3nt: TGTGCCAGCAGCTTAGCTGGGCACCCCTCTACGGAGCAGTACTTC; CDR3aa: CASSLAGHPSTEQYF
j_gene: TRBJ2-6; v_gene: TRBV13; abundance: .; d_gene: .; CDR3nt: TGTGCCAGCAGCTTCGGGCGGCAGGGTGGGACTGGGGCCAACGTCCTGACTTTC; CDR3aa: CASSFGRQGGTGANVLTF
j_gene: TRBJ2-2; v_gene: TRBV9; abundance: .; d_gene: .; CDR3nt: TGTGCCAGCAGCGTAACAATCGGGGCAGGCACCGGGGAGCTGTTTTTT; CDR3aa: CASSVTIGAGTGELFF
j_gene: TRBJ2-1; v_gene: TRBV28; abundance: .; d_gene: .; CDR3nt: TGTGCCAGCAGTCAAACCCACGGGGGCATATCCTACAATGAGCAGTTCTTC; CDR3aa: CASSQTHGGISYNEQFF
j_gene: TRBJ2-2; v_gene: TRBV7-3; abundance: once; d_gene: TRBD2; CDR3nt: TGTGCCAGCAGCTATAGCGGGCTCAACACCGGGGAGCTGTTTTTT; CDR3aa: CASSYSGLNTGELFF
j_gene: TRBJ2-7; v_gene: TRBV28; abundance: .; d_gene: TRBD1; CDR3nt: TGTGCCAGCAGTTTAGGGACAGTCTCCTACGAGCAGTACTTC; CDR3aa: CASSLGTVSYEQYF
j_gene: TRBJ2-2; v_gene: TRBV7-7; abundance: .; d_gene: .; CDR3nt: TGTGCCAGCAGCTTAGAACGTGGCACCGGGGAGCTGTTTTTT; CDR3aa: CASSLERGTGELFF
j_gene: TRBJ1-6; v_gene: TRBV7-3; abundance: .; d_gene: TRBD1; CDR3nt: TGTGCCAGCAGCTCCGGGACAGGGGGCCGTAATTCACCCCTCCACTTT; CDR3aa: CASSSGTGGRNSPLHF
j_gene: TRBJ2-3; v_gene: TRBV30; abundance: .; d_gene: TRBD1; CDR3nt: TGTGCCTGGAGTCGACAGGGCTTTCGCACAGATACGCAGTATTTT; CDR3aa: CAWSRQGFRTDTQYF
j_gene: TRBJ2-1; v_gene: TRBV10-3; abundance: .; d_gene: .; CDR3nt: TGTGCCATCAGGGGAGATTCCAATGAGCAGTTCTTC; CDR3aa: CAIRGDSNEQFF
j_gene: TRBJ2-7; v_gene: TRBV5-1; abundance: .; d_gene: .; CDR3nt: TGCGCCAGCAGCTTGCAAACGAGCACCTACGAGCAGTACTTC; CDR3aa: CASSLQTSTYEQYF
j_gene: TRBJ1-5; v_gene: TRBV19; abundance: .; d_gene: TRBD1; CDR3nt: TGTGCCAGTAGTATAGATCGGACAGGGGTCAATCAGCCCCAGCATTTT; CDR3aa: CASSIDRTGVNQPQHF
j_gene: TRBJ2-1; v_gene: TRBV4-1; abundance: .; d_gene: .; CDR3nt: TGCGCCAGCAGCCACGTTTTAAATGAGCAGTTCTTC; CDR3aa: CASSHVLNEQFF
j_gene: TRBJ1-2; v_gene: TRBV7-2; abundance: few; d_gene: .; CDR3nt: TGTGCCAGCAGCTTAGAGGCCCTTGCGAGGGGCTACACCTTC; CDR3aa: CASSLEALARGYTF
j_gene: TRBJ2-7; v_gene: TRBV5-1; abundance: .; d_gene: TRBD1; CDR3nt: TGCGCCAGCAGGCTGAAGATGATGGGACAGGAGAGCTCCTACGAGCAGTACTTC; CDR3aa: CASRLKMMGQESSYEQYF
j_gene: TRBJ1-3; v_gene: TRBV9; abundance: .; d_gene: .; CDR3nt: TGTGCCAGCAGCGTAGCAGGGTACTCTGGAAACACCATATATTTT; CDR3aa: CASSVAGYSGNTIYF